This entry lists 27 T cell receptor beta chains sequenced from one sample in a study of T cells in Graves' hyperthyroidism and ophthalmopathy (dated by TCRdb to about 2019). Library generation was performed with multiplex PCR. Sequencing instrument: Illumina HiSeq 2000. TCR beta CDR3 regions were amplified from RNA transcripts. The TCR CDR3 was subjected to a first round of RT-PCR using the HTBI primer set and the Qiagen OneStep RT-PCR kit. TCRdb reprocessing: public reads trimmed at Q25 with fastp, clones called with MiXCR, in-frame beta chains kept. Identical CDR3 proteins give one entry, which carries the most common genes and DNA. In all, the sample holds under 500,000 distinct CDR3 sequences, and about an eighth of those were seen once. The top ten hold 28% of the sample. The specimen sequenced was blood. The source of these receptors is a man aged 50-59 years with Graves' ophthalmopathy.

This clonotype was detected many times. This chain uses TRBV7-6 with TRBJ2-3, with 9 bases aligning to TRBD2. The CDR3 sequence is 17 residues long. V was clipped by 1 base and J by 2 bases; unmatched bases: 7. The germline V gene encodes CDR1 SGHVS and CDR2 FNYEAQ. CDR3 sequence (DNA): TGTGCCAGCAGCTTAGTTTCCGCGGGAGGGTTCACAGATACGCAGTATTTT. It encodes CASSLVSAGGFTDTQYF. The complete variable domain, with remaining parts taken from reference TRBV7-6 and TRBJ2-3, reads GAGVSQSPRYKVTKRGQDVALRCDPISGHVSLYWYRQALGQGPEFLTYFNYEAQQDKSGLPNDRFSAERPEGSISTLTIQRTEQRDSAMYRCASSLVSAGGFTDTQYFGPGTRLTVL.

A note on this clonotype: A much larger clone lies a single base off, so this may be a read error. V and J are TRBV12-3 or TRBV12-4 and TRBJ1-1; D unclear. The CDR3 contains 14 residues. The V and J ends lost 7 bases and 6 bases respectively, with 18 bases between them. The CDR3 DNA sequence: TGTGCCAGCATAAGAGGGTACCCCGTCGCTGAAGCTTTCTTT. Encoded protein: CASIRGYPVAEAFF.

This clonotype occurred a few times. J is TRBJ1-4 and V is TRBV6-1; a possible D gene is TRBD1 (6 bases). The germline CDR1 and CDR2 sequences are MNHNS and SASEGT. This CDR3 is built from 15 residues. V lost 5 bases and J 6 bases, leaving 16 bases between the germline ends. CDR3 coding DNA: TGTGCCAGCAGTTATAGCAGGGGCTGGGATGAAAAACTGTTTTTT. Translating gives CASSYSRGWDEKLFF.

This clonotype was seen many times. The CDR3 DNA is TGCAGTGCTAGAGAACCGGGGACTAGCGGGAATTCAGATACGCAGTATTTT. This encodes CSAREPGTSGNSDTQYF. The genes are TRBV20-1 and TRBJ2-3; TRBD2 agrees at 13 bases. The germline gives CDR1 DFQATT, CDR2 SNEGSKA (reference sequence). CDR3 length: 17 residues. Losses at the gene ends were 0 bases for V and 4 bases for J; bases not matched to a gene: 7.

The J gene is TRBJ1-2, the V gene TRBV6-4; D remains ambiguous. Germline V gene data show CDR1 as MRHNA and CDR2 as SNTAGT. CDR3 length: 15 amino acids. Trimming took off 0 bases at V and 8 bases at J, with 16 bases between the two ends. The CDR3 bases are TGTGCCAGCAGTGACTCTCGAGTAGGGAATAACGGCTACACCTTC. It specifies CASSDSRVGNNGYTF.

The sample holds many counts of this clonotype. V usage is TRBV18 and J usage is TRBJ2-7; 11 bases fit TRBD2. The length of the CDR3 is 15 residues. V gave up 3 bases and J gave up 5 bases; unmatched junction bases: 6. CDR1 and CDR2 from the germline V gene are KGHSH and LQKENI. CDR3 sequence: CASSPILAGANEQYF. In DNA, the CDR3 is TGTGCCAGCTCACCGATACTAGCGGGAGCGAACGAGCAGTACTTC.

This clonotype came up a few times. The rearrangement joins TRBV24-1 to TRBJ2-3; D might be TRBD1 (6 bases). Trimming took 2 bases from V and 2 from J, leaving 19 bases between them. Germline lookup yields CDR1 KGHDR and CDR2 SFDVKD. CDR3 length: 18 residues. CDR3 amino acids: CATSDWSRDTRITDTQYF. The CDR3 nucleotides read TGTGCCACCAGTGATTGGTCCCGGGACACCAGGATCACAGATACGCAGTATTTT.

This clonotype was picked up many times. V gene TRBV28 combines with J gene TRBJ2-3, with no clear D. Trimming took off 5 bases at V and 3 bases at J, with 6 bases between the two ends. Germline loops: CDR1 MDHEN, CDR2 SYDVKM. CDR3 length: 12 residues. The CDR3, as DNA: TGTGCCAGCAGTACCGGGACAGATACGCAGTATTTT. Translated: CASSTGTDTQYF.

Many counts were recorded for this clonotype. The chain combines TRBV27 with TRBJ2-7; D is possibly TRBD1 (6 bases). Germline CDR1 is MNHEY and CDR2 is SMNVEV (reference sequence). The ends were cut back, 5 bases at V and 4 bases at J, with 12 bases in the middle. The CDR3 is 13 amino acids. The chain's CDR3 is CASSRSQGYEQYF. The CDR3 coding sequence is TGTGCCAGCAGTAGATCACAGGGATACGAGCAGTACTTC.

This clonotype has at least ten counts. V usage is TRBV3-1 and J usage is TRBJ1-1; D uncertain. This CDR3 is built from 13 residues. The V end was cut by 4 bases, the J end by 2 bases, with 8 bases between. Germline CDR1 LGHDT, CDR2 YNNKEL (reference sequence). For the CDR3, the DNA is TGTGCCAGCAGCCCCGACATAAACACTGAAGCTTTCTTT. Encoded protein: CASSPDINTEAFF.

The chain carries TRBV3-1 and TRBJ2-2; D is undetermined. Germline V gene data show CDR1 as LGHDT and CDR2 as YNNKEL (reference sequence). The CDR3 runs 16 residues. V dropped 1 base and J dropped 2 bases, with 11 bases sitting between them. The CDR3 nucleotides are TGTGCCAGCAGCCAAGCGGTCCTAGTCAACACCGGGGAGCTGTTTTTT. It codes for CASSQAVLVNTGELFF.

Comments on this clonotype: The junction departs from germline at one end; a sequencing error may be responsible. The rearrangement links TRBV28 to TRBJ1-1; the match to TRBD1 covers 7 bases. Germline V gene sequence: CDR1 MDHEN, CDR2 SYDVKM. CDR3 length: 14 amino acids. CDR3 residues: CTSSLTGRYAEAFF. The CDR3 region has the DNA TGTACCAGCAGTTTGACAGGGCGTTACGCTGAAGCTTTCTTT.

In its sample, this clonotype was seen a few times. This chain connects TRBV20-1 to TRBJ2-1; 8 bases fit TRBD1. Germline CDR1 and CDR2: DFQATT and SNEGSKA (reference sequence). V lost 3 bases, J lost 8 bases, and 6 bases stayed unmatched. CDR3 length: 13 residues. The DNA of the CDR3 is TGCAGTGCTAGTACAGGGGGTATGGATGAGCAGTTCTTC. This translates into CSASTGGMDEQFF.

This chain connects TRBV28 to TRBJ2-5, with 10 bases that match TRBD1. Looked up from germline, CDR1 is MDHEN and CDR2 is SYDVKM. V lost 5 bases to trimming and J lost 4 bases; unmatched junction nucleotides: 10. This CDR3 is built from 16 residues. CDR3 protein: CASSTPGQGRGETQYF. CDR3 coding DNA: TGTGCCAGCAGTACACCGGGACAGGGGCGCGGAGAGACCCAGTACTTC. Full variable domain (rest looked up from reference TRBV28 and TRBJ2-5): DVKVTQSSRYLVKRTGEKVFLECVQDMDHENMFWYRQDPGLGLRLIYFSYDVKMKEKGDIPEGYSVSREKKERFSLILESASTNQTSMYLCASSTPGQGRGETQYFGPGTRLLVL.

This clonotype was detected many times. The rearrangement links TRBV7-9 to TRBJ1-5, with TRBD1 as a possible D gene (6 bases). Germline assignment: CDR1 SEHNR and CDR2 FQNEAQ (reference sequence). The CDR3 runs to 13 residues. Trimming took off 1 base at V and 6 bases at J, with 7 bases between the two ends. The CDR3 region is CASSLGGAQPQHF. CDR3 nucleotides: TGTGCCAGCAGCTTAGGGGGGGCTCAGCCCCAGCATTTT.

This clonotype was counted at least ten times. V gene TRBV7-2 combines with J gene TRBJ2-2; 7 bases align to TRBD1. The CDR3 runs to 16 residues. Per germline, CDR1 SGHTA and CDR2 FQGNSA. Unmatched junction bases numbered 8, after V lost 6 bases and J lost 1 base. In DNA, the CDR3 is TGTGCCAGCAGATCACGAACAGGGGAGAACACCGGGGAGCTGTTTTTT. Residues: CASRSRTGENTGELFF.

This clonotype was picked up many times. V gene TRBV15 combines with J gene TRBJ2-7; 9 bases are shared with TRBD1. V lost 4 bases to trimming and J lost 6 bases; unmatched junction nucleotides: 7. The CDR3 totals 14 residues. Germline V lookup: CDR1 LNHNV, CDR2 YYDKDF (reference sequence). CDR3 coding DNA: TGTGCCACCAGCAAAACGAGACAGGGGGGCGAGCAGTACTTC. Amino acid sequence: CATSKTRQGGEQYF.

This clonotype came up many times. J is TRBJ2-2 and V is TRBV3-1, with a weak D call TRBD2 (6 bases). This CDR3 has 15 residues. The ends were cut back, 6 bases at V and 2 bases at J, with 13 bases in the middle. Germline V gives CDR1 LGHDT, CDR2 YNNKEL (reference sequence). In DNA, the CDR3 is TGTGCCAGCAGTCGGACGGGGGTTAACACCGGGGAGCTGTTTTTT. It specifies CASSRTGVNTGELFF.

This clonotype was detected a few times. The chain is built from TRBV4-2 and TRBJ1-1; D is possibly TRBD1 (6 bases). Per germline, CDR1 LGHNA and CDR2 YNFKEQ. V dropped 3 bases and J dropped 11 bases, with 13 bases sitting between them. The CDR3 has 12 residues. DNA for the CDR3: TGTGCCAGCAGCCAGGAACAGGGTACGGCTTTCTTT. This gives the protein CASSQEQGTAFF.

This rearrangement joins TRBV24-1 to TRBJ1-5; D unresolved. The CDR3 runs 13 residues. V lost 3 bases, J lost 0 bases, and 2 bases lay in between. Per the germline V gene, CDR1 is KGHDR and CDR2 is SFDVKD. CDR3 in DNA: TGTGCCACCAGTGATGATAGCAATCAGCCCCAGCATTTT. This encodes CATSDDSNQPQHF.

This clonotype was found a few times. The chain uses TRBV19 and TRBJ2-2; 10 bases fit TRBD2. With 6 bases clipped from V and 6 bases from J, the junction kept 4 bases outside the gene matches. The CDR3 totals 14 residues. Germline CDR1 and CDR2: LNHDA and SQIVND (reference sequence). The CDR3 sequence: CASRLAGAAGELFF. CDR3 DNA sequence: TGTGCCAGTAGGCTAGCGGGAGCGGCCGGGGAGCTGTTTTTT.

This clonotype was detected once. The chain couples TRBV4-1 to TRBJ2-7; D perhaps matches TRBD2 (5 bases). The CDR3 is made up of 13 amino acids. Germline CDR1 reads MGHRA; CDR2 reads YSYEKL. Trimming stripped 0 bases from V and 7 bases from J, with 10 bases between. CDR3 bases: TGCGCCAGCAGCCAAGATTTTTGGAGGGAGCAGTACTTC. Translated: CASSQDFWREQYF.

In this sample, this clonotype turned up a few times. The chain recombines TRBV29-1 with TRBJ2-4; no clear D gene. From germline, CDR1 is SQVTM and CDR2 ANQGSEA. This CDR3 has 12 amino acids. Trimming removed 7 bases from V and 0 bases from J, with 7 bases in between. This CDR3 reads CSARIAKNIQYF. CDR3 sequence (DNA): TGCAGCGCCAGGATAGCCAAAAACATTCAGTACTTC.

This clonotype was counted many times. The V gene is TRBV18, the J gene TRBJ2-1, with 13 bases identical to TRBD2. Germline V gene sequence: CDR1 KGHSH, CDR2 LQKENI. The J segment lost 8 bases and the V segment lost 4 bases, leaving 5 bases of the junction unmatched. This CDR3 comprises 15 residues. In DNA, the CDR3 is TGTGCCAGCTCACTTCGGACTAGCGGGAGAGATGAGCAGTTCTTC. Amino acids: CASSLRTSGRDEQFF.

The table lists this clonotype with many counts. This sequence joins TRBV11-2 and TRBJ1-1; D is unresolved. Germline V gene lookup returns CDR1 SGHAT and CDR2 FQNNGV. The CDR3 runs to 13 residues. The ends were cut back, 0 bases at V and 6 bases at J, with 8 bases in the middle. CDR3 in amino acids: CASSLDILAEAFF. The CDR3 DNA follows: TGTGCCAGCAGCTTAGATATCTTGGCTGAAGCTTTCTTT.

The CDR3 nucleotides are TGTGCCAGCAGTTTCCGCAGGGGAGGCACCGGGGAGCTGTTTTTT. As protein: CASSFRRGGTGELFF. V and J are TRBV28 and TRBJ2-2; D is possibly TRBD1 or TRBD2 (6 bases each). The germline V and J ends were trimmed by 3 bases and 4 bases, with 12 bases remaining between them. The CDR3 length is 15 residues. Germline V CDR1 and CDR2: MDHEN, SYDVKM.

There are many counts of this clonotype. The CDR3 DNA follows: TGTGCCAGCAGTTCTCCAGGGGGCAGCTACGAGCAGTACTTC. Translation: CASSSPGGSYEQYF. The J gene is TRBJ2-7, the V gene TRBV6-1, with 8 nucleotides matching TRBD1. This CDR3 comprises 14 residues. V lost 5 bases, J lost 3 bases, and 6 bases stayed unmatched. Germline values: CDR1 MNHNS, CDR2 SASEGT.